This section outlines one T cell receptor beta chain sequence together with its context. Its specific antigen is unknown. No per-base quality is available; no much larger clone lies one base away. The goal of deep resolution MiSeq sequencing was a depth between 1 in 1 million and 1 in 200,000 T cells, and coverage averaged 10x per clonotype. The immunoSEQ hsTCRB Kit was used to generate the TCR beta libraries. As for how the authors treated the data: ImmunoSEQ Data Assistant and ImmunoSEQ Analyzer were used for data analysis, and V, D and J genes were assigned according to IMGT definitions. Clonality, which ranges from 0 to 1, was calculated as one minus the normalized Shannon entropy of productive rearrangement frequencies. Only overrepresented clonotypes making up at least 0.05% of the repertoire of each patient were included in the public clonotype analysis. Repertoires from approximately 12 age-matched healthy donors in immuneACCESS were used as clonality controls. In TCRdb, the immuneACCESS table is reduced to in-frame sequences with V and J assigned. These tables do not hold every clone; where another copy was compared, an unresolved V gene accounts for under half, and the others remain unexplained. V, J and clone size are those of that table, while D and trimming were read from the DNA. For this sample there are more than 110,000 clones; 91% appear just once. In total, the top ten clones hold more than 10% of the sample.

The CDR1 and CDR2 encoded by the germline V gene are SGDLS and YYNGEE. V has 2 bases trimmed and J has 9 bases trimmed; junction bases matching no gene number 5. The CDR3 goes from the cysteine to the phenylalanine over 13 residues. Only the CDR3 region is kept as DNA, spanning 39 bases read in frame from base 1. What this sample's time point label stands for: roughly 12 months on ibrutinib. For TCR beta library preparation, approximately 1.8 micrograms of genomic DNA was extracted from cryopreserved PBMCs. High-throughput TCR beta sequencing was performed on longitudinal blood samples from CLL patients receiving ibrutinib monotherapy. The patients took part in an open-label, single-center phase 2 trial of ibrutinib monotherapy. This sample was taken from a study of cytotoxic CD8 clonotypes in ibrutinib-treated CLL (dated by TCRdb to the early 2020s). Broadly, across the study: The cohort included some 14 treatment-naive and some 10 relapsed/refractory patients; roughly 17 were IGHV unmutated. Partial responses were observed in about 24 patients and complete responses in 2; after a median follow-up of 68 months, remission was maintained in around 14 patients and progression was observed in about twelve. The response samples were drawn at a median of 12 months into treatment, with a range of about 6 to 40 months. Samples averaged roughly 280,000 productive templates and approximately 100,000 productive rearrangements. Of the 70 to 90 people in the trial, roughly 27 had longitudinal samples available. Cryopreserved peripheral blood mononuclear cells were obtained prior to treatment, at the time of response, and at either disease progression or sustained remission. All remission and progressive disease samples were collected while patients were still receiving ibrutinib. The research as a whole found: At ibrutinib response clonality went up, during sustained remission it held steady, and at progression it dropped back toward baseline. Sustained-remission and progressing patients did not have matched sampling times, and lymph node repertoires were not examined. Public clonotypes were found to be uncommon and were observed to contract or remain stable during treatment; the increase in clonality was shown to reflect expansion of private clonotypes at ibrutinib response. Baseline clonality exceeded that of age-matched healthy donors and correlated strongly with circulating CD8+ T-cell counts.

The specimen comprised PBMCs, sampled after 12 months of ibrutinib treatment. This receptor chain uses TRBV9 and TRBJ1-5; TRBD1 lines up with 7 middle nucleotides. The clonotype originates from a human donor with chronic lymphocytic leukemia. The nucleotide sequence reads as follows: TGTGCCAGCAGCGTGGGACAGTATCCGCCCCAGCATTTT. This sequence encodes CASSVGQYPPQHF.